The rows below give T cell receptor beta chains drawn from one sample of a study of cytomegalovirus exposure and HLA in healthy donors. This table comes from immunoSEQ multiplex PCR, and its TCRdb copy is limited to in-frame clones, with some not included. The sample records under 140,000 clones, approximately 83% being singletons. Sequenced input: PBMCs. The receptor set was obtained from a man between 35 and 55 years old in good health and CMV-seronegative. Both conserved end residues are part of each CDR3. A D gene is named only where the DNA matches it firmly. Clone size appears in some rows only: once, few, many, or a class for an expanded clone.

V gene: TRBV13; clone size: .; D gene: .; J gene: TRBJ1-4; CDR3 DNA: TGTGCCAGCCGGGATTCAACTAATGAAAAACTGTTTTTT; CDR3 protein: CASRDSTNEKLFF
V gene: TRBV7-9; clone size: .; D gene: .; J gene: TRBJ1-2; CDR3 DNA: TGTGCCAGCAGCTTATCATCCGGTTCCGGGGGCTATGGCTACACCTTC; CDR3 protein: CASSLSSGSGGYGYTF
V gene: TRBV18; clone size: .; D gene: .; J gene: TRBJ1-4; CDR3 DNA: TGTGCCAGCTCAGAAACAAGGGAGGGACTTGAAAAACTGTTTTTT; CDR3 protein: CASSETREGLEKLFF
V gene: TRBV7-2; clone size: .; D gene: TRBD1; J gene: TRBJ1-1; CDR3 DNA: TGTGCCAGCAGCGCCCACAGGGGAAGGACTGAAGCTTTCTTT; CDR3 protein: CASSAHRGRTEAFF
V gene: TRBV6-5; clone size: .; D gene: TRBD1; J gene: TRBJ2-7; CDR3 DNA: TGTGCCAGCAGTTCCGGGACAGGGCCGTACGAGCAGTACTTC; CDR3 protein: CASSSGTGPYEQYF
V gene: TRBV6-6; clone size: .; D gene: .; J gene: TRBJ2-1; CDR3 DNA: .; CDR3 protein: CASSSSPGTGHEQFF
V gene: TRBV11-2; clone size: .; D gene: TRBD2; J gene: TRBJ2-3; CDR3 DNA: TGTGCCAGCAGCTTAACCGGGACTAGCGGGGGCACAGATACGCAGTATTTT; CDR3 protein: CASSLTGTSGGTDTQYF
V gene: TRBV5-6; clone size: .; D gene: .; J gene: TRBJ2-7; CDR3 DNA: TGTGCCAGCAGCGGAATTGGAGGGCCTGGGGCATACGAGCAGTACTTC; CDR3 protein: CASSGIGGPGAYEQYF
V gene: TRBV27; clone size: .; D gene: .; J gene: TRBJ1-1; CDR3 DNA: TGTGCCAGCCGACAAGGACAGACGAACACTGAAGCTTTCTTT; CDR3 protein: CASRQGQTNTEAFF
V gene: TRBV25-1; clone size: .; D gene: .; J gene: TRBJ1-2; CDR3 DNA: TGTGCCAGCAGCGCCTTAGACTATGGCTACACCTTC; CDR3 protein: CASSALDYGYTF
V gene: TRBV30; clone size: .; D gene: TRBD1; J gene: TRBJ1-1; CDR3 DNA: TGTGCCTGGAGTACCCGGACAGGGGCAACTGAAGCTTTCTTT; CDR3 protein: CAWSTRTGATEAFF
V gene: TRBV5-6; clone size: .; D gene: .; J gene: TRBJ1-2; CDR3 DNA: TGTGCCAGCAGCCCGATTAGCCCTAAGGACAGCCGGGCGGGTGGCTACACCTTC; CDR3 protein: CASSPISPKDSRAGGYTF
V gene: TRBV28; clone size: .; D gene: .; J gene: TRBJ1-5; CDR3 DNA: TGTGCCAGCAGACTAACCGGAGGAGGGGACAATCAGCCCCAGCATTTT; CDR3 protein: CASRLTGGGDNQPQHF
V gene: TRBV7-9; clone size: .; D gene: TRBD1; J gene: TRBJ1-2; CDR3 DNA: TGTGCCAGCAGCTCCTCCGGGACAGGGGCAGGGAGTGGCTACACCTTC; CDR3 protein: CASSSSGTGAGSGYTF
V gene: TRBV6-5; clone size: .; D gene: TRBD1; J gene: TRBJ2-7; CDR3 DNA: TGTGCCAGCAGTTACTCGAACAGGGGATCCTACGAGCAGTACTTC; CDR3 protein: CASSYSNRGSYEQYF
V gene: TRBV7-9; clone size: .; D gene: TRBD2; J gene: TRBJ2-1; CDR3 DNA: TGTGCCAGCAGCTTGTTGAGGACTAGCGAGTCCAATGAGCAGTTCTTC; CDR3 protein: CASSLLRTSESNEQFF
V gene: TRBV6-5; clone size: .; D gene: .; J gene: TRBJ1-6; CDR3 DNA: TGTGCCAGCAGTCAACCCCCGTCGGTACGGCTCCACTTT; CDR3 protein: CASSQPPSVRLHF
V gene: TRBV6-5; clone size: .; D gene: .; J gene: TRBJ2-1; CDR3 DNA: TGTGCCAGCAGTTACGCAGTCTCCTACAATGAGCAGTTCTTC; CDR3 protein: CASSYAVSYNEQFF
V gene: TRBV7-9; clone size: few; D gene: .; J gene: TRBJ1-1; CDR3 DNA: TGTGCCAGCAGCTTAGTGGCGGACACTGAAGCTTTCTTT; CDR3 protein: CASSLVADTEAFF
V gene: TRBV11-2; clone size: .; D gene: .; J gene: TRBJ2-5; CDR3 DNA: TGTGCCAGCAGCCTACAGGGTTTAGGGTACCAAGAGACCCAGTACTTC; CDR3 protein: CASSLQGLGYQETQYF
V gene: TRBV2; clone size: once; D gene: .; J gene: TRBJ1-1; CDR3 DNA: TGTGCCAGTCTAATACAGAAAATGAACACTGAAGCTTTCTTT; CDR3 protein: CASLIQKMNTEAFF
V gene: TRBV7-3; clone size: .; D gene: TRBD1; J gene: TRBJ1-2; CDR3 DNA: TGTGCCAGCAGCTTAACTGGGACAGGGAGGCCTGGAAATGGCTACACCTTC; CDR3 protein: CASSLTGTGRPGNGYTF
V gene: TRBV19; clone size: .; D gene: .; J gene: TRBJ1-2; CDR3 DNA: TGTGCCAGTAGTCAGAGGGAGCCTAACTATGGCTACACCTTC; CDR3 protein: CASSQREPNYGYTF
V gene: TRBV25-1; clone size: .; D gene: .; J gene: TRBJ2-7; CDR3 DNA: TGTGCCAGCAGTCAGGGGGGAAGCTACGAGCAGTACTTC; CDR3 protein: CASSQGGSYEQYF
V gene: TRBV5-1; clone size: .; D gene: .; J gene: TRBJ1-1; CDR3 DNA: TGCGCCAGCAGCTTGGATCCGGGACAAATTCCAGACACTGAAGCTTTCTTT; CDR3 protein: CASSLDPGQIPDTEAFF
V gene: TRBV2; clone size: .; D gene: .; J gene: TRBJ2-7; CDR3 DNA: TGTGCCAGCAGTGAAACATGGGGACTGGGATACGAGCAGTACTTC; CDR3 protein: CASSETWGLGYEQYF
V gene: TRBV14; clone size: .; D gene: TRBD1; J gene: TRBJ1-5; CDR3 DNA: TGTGCCAGCAGCCCCTACCCGACAGGGAGCAATCAGCCCCAGCATTTT; CDR3 protein: CASSPYPTGSNQPQHF
V gene: TRBV10-3; clone size: .; D gene: TRBD1; J gene: TRBJ1-2; CDR3 DNA: TGTGCCATGGGGACAGGGCAATCCGGCTACACCTTC; CDR3 protein: CAMGTGQSGYTF
V gene: TRBV5-1; clone size: .; D gene: TRBD1; J gene: TRBJ1-4; CDR3 DNA: TGCGCCAGCAGCTTGACCGGGACAGGGCAAAAACTGTTTTTT; CDR3 protein: CASSLTGTGQKLFF
V gene: TRBV6-1; clone size: .; D gene: .; J gene: TRBJ1-2; CDR3 DNA: TGTGCCAGCAGCGTCCAGGGATCCTATGGCTACACCTTC; CDR3 protein: CASSVQGSYGYTF
V gene: TRBV30; clone size: once; D gene: TRBD1; J gene: TRBJ2-5; CDR3 DNA: TGTGCCTTCGGACAGGGAGAAAAGACCCAGTACTTC; CDR3 protein: CAFGQGEKTQYF
V gene: TRBV19; clone size: .; D gene: TRBD1; J gene: TRBJ1-5; CDR3 DNA: TGTGCCAGCAGGACAGGGGTTCAGCCCCAGCATTTT; CDR3 protein: CASRTGVQPQHF
V gene: TRBV29-1; clone size: few; D gene: .; J gene: TRBJ2-5; CDR3 DNA: TGCAGCGTCGAGCCCGGAGAGACCCAGTACTTC; CDR3 protein: CSVEPGETQYF